This TCR beta chain came from a study of blood T cell repertoires in COVID-19. Overall study context: PBMCs, B-cell-depleted T cells, or T cells provided the cDNA or gDNA that made up the material.

Germline V gene lookup returns CDR1 SNHLY and CDR2 FYNNEI. Germline trimming cut 6 bases from V and 8 bases from J; bases unmatched to any gene: 6. CDR3 size: 13 residues. The sample holds a few counts of this clone. Sequenced by immunoSEQ multiplex PCR; TCRdb stores in-frame clones only, minus some. The sample lists some 150,000 clones, about nine tenths occurring once. Specimen: peripheral blood. The chain combines TRBV2 with TRBJ1-2; 10 bases map to TRBD1. This TCR came from a man aged 50-59 years with active COVID-19. Here the CDR3 DNA reads TGTGCCAGCAGACAGGACAGGGGGAACGGCTACACCTTC. This translates into CASRQDRGNGYTF.